What follows are 16 T cell receptor beta chains derived from one specimen sequenced in a study of T cell repertoires in cytomegalovirus infection. The antigens these receptors bind are not known. Each CDR3 protein gets one entry after TCRdb re-called the reads with MiXCR. The data show fewer than 1,000,000 distinct CDR3 sequences, approximately 30% seen once. The sample consisted of cultured CD8+ T cells from PBMCs, taken from culture after CMV antigen stimulation. The receptors were sampled from a human donor in good health (CMV status not recorded). Some clones in this sample may be carry-over from other donors' samples.

There are a few counts of this clonotype. The chain has TRBV3-1 and TRBJ2-7; D uncertain. V was pared by 3 bases and J by 7 bases, with 16 bases between. Germline CDR1 is LGHDT and CDR2 is YNNKEL (reference sequence). The CDR3 totals 14 residues. This CDR3 is CASSHSGRPLEQYF. The CDR3 DNA sequence: TGTGCCAGCAGCCATTCAGGTAGACCTTTGGAGCAGTACTTC.

This clonotype was detected a few times. The chain links TRBV20-1 to TRBJ2-2; 11 bases map to TRBD1. The CDR3 runs 15 residues. The trim removed 5 bases at V and 5 bases at J, leaving 7 bases unmatched. CDR1 and CDR2 from the germline V gene are DFQATT and SNEGSKA (reference sequence). The CDR3 is CSAPGQGVLTGELFF. CDR3 nucleotide sequence: TGCAGTGCTCCGGGACAGGGGGTCCTTACCGGGGAGCTGTTTTTT.

The V gene is TRBV18, the J gene TRBJ2-1; possibly TRBD2 for D (5 bases). The CDR3 is 17 amino acids. Germline V gene data show CDR1 as KGHSH and CDR2 as LQKENI. Trimming cost V 3 bases and J 0 bases, with 15 bases left between them. For the CDR3, the DNA is TGTGCCAGCTCACCGGCTAGCTCGTTGGTCTCCTACAATGAGCAGTTCTTC. It encodes CASSPASSLVSYNEQFF.

The chain uses TRBV7-2 and TRBJ1-1, with D possibly matching TRBD1 (6 bases). The V end lost 4 bases, the J end lost 6 bases, and 12 bases lay between the germline ends. The CDR3 spans 13 residues. Per germline, CDR1 SGHTA and CDR2 FQGNSA. The CDR3 here is CASSSDPGAEAFF. Here the CDR3 DNA reads TGTGCCAGCAGCTCAGACCCAGGGGCTGAAGCTTTCTTT.

The rearrangement uses TRBV29-1 and TRBJ1-2, with 7 bases identical to TRBD1. The V gene's germline CDR1 is SQVTM and CDR2 ANQGSEA. The ends lost 4 bases at V and 10 bases at J; junction bases unmatched: 9. The CDR3 runs 12 residues. CDR3 protein: CSVVYLTGAYTF. In nucleotides, the CDR3 is TGCAGCGTTGTGTACTTAACAGGGGCCTACACCTTC.

In this sample, this clonotype turned up a few times. The chain links TRBV7-3 to TRBJ2-1, with TRBD2 identical over 11 bases. CDR3 length equals 15 residues. V trimming: 6 bases; J trimming: 4 bases; junction bases outside the gene matches: 5. Germline CDR1 SGHTA, CDR2 FQGTGA. The CDR3 nucleotides read TGTGCCAGCAGTTATAGCGGGGGGGAATACAATGAGCAGTTCTTC. Encoded protein: CASSYSGGEYNEQFF.

Many counts were recorded for this clonotype. V usage is TRBV7-8 and J usage is TRBJ1-3; no firm D call. From germline, CDR1 is SGHVS and CDR2 FQNEAQ. V was pared by 2 bases and J by 4 bases, with 9 bases between. The CDR3 length is 14 residues. CDR3 sequence reads: CASSLSRAGNTIYF. The CDR3 DNA reads TGTGCCAGCAGCTTATCCCGGGCCGGAAACACCATATATTTT.

The rearrangement joins TRBV4-1 to TRBJ1-1; TRBD1 might be the D (6 bases). Germline V gene data show CDR1 as MGHRA and CDR2 as YSYEKL. The CDR3 consists of 15 residues. V was shortened by 0 bases and J by 5 bases, with 13 bases between the two germline ends. The CDR3 nucleotides are TGCGCCAGCAGCCAAGATCCCACGCAGGGGACTGAAGCTTTCTTT. Residues: CASSQDPTQGTEAFF.

This clonotype occurred a few times. The chain carries TRBV7-9 and TRBJ1-2, with D tentatively TRBD1 (6 bases). Trimming cost V 5 bases and J 4 bases, with 14 bases left between them. The CDR3 consists of 14 residues. The germline V gene has CDR1 SEHNR and CDR2 FQNEAQ (reference sequence). Here the CDR3 reads CASSPGGRVYGYTF. The CDR3 DNA is TGTGCCAGCAGCCCGGGGGGGCGCGTCTATGGCTACACCTTC. Full variable domain (remainder filled in from reference TRBV7-9 and TRBJ1-2): DTGVSQNPRHKITKRGQNVTFRCDPISEHNRLYWYRQTLGQGPEFLTYFQNEAQLEKSRLLSDRFSAERPKGSFSTLEIQRTEQGDSAMYLCASSPGGRVYGYTFGSGTRLTVV.

As concerns this clonotype: A clone one base away is much larger, so this may be a read error. This chain joins TRBV7-2 and TRBJ2-6, with D unclear. CDR3 length: 14 residues. Germline lookup yields CDR1 SGHTA and CDR2 FQGNSA. Here the CDR3 reads CANSLGLGANVLTF. The DNA of the CDR3 is TGTGCCAACAGCTTAGGTCTTGGGGCCAACGTCCTGACTTTC.

The gene calls are TRBV5-6 and TRBJ2-1; 11 nucleotides match TRBD1. J gave up 0 bases and V 3 bases, and 8 bases lay outside the gene matches. The CDR3 runs 18 residues. Germline CDR1 and CDR2: SGHDT and YYEEEE. The CDR3 is CASSSRDRGFSSYNEQFF. Here the CDR3 DNA reads TGTGCCAGCAGCTCCCGGGACAGGGGGTTTAGCTCCTACAATGAGCAGTTCTTC.

The chain couples TRBV5-4 to TRBJ2-7; a weak D match, TRBD1 (6 bases). Trimming pared 3 bases from V and 0 bases from J, leaving 7 bases between. The CDR3 consists of 13 residues. Germline V gene lookup returns CDR1 SGHNT and CDR2 YYREEE (reference sequence). CDR3 protein: CASSWDTSYEQYF. In DNA, the CDR3 is TGTGCCAGCAGCTGGGACACCTCCTACGAGCAGTACTTC.

This clonotype was picked up many times. The rearrangement uses TRBV12-3 or TRBV12-4 and TRBJ1-2, with no clear D. Trimming pared 4 bases from V and 1 base from J, leaving 7 bases between. The CDR3 totals 13 residues. In DNA, the CDR3 is TGTGCCAGCAGTTATCCGTATAACTATGGCTACACCTTC. Translating gives CASSYPYNYGYTF.

This chain uses TRBV14 with TRBJ1-1; D ambiguous. Trimming removed 4 bases from V and 5 bases from J, with 8 bases in between. In germline, CDR1 is SGHDN, CDR2 FVKESK. This CDR3 is 12 amino acids long. CDR3 protein: CASSLRLTEAFF. The CDR3 DNA is TGTGCCAGCAGCCTTAGGTTGACTGAAGCTTTCTTT.

This clonotype was recorded a few times. The chain uses TRBV7-8 and TRBJ2-5, with a tentative D call TRBD2 (6 bases). Trimming removed 0 bases at V and 2 bases at J, with 13 bases between. Per germline, CDR1 SGHVS and CDR2 FQNEAQ. The CDR3 contains 16 residues. The CDR3 coding sequence is TGTGCCAGCAGCTTAGCGGGAGGCTATTCTCAAGAGACCCAGTACTTC. This translates into CASSLAGGYSQETQYF.

The rearrangement uses TRBV6-2 or TRBV6-3 and TRBJ2-7; 7 bases are a match to TRBD2. Looked up from germline, CDR1 is MNHEY and CDR2 is SVGEGT. V was clipped by 3 bases and J by 5 bases; unmatched bases: 10. The CDR3 is made up of 15 amino acids. CDR3 region: CASSYGPGRGDEQYV. The DNA for the CDR3 is TGTGCCAGCAGTTATGGGCCAGGGAGGGGCGACGAGCAGTACGTC.